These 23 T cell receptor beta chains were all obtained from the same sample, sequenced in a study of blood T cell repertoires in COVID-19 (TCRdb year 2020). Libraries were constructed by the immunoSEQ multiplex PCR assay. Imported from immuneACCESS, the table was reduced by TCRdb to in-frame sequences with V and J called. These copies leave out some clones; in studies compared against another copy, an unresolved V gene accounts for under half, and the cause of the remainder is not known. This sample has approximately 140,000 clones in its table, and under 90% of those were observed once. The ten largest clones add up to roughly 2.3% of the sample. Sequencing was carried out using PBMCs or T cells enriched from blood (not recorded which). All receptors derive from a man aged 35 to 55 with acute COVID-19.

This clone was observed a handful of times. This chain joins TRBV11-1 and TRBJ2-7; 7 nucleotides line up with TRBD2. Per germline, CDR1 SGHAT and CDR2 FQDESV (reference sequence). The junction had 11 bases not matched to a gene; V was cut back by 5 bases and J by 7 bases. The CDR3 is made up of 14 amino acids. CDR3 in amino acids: CASSPRTSGREQYF. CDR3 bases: TGTGCCAGCAGCCCGCGGACTAGTGGTCGTGAGCAGTACTTC.

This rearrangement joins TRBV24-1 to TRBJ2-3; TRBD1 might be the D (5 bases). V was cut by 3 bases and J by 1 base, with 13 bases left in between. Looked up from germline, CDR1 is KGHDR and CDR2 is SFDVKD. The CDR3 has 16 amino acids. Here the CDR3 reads CATSDASKGGTDTQYF. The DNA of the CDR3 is TGTGCCACCAGTGATGCGAGCAAAGGGGGCACAGATACGCAGTATTTT.

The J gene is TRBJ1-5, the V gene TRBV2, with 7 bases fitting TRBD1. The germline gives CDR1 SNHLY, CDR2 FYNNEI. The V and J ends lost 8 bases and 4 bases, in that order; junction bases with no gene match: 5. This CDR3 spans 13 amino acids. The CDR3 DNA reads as TGTGCCAGCCTACAGGGGTTTAATCAGCCCCAGCATTTT. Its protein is CASLQGFNQPQHF. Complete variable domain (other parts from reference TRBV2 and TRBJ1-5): EPEVTQTPSHQVTQMGQEVILRCVPISNHLYFYWYRQILGQKVEFLVSFYNNEISEKSEIFDDQFSVERPDGSNFTLKIRSTKLEDSAMYFCASLQGFNQPQHFGDGTRLSIL.

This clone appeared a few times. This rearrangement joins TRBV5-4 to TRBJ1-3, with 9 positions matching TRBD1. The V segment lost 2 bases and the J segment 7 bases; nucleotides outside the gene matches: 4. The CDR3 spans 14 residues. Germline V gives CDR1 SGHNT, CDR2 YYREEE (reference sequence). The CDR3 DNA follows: TGTGCCAGCAGCTTTTGGACAGGGGAGAACACCATATATTTT. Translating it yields CASSFWTGENTIYF.

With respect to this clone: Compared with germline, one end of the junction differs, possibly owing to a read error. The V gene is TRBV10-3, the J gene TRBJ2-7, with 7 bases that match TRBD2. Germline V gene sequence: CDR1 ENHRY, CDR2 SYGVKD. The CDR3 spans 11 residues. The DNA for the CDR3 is TGTGCCATCAGTGAGTCTCACGGGAGGCACTTC. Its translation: CAISESHGRHF.

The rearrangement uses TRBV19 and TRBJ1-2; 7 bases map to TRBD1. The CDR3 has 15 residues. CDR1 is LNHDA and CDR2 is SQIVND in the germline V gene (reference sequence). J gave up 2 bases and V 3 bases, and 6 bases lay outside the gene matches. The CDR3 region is CASSIRDRGNYGYTF. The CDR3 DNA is TGTGCCAGTAGTATCCGGGACAGAGGGAACTATGGCTACACCTTC.

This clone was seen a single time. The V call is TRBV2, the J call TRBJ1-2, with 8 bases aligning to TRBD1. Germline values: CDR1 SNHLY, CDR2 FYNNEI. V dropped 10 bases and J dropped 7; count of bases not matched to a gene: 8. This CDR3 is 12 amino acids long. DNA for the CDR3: TGTGCCACCGCGACAGGGGTTCCTGGCTACACCTTC. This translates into CATATGVPGYTF.

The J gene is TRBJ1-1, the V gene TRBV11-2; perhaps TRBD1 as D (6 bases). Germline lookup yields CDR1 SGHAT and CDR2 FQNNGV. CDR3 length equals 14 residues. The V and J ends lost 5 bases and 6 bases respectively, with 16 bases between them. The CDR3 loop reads CASSTQGSIAEAFF. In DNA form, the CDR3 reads TGTGCCAGCAGCACTCAGGGGTCGATCGCTGAAGCTTTCTTT.

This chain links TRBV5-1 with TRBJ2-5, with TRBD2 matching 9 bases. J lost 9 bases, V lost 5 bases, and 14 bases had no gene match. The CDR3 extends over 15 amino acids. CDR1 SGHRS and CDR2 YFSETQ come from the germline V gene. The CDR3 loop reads CASSFGTSNGSPQYF. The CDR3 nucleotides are TGCGCCAGCAGTTTTGGGACTAGCAACGGATCCCCCCAGTACTTC.

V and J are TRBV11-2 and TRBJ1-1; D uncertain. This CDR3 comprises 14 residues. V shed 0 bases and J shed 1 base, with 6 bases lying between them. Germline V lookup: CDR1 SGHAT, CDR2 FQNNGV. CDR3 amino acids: CASSLDDWNTEAFF. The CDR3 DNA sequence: TGTGCCAGCAGCTTAGACGACTGGAACACTGAAGCTTTCTTT.

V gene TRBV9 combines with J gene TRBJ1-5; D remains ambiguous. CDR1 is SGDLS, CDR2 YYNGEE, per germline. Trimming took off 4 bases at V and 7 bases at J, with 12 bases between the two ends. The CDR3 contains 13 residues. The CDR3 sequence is CASSPHPKQPQHF. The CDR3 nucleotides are TGTGCCAGCAGCCCCCATCCAAAACAGCCCCAGCATTTT.

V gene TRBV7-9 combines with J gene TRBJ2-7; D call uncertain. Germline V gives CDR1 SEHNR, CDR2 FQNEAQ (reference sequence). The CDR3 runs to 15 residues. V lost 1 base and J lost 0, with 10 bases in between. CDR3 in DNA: TGTGCCAGCAGCTTAGGTGACTTATCCTCCTACGAGCAGTACTTC. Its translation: CASSLGDLSSYEQYF.

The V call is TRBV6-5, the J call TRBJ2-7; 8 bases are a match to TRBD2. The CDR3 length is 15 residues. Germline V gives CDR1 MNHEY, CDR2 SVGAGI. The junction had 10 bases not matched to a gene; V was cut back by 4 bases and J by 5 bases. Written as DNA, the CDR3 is TGTGCCAGCAGTTCCAATAGCGGGAATCGCCACGAGCAGTACTTC. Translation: CASSSNSGNRHEQYF.

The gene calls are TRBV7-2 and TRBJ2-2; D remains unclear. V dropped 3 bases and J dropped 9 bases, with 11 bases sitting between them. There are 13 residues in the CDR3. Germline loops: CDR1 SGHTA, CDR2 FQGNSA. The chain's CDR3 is CASSFPPPRELFF. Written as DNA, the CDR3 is TGTGCCAGCAGCTTTCCCCCTCCTAGGGAGCTGTTTTTT.

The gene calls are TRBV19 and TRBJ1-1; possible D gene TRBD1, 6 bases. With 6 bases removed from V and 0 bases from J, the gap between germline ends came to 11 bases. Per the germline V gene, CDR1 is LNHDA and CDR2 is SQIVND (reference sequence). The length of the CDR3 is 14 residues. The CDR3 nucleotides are TGTGCCAGTAGCCTACAGGGCATGAACACTGAAGCTTTCTTT. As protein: CASSLQGMNTEAFF.

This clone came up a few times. CDR3 in DNA: TGTGCCAGCAGCTTAGCAGGGGGCCCACTCTATGGCTACACCTTC. This gives the protein CASSLAGGPLYGYTF. The gene calls are TRBV11-2 and TRBJ1-2; TRBD1 aligns across 8 bases. Germline CDR1 reads SGHAT; CDR2 reads FQNNGV. Trimming cost V 1 base and J 4 bases; bases outside gene matches: 5. The CDR3 sequence is 15 residues long. The full variable domain, with the rest looked up from reference TRBV11-2 and TRBJ1-2, is EAGVAQSPRYKIIEKRQSVAFWCNPISGHATLYWYQQILGQGPKLLIQFQNNGVVDDSQLPKDRFSAERLKGVDSTLKIQPAKLEDSAVYLCASSLAGGPLYGYTFGSGTRLTVV.

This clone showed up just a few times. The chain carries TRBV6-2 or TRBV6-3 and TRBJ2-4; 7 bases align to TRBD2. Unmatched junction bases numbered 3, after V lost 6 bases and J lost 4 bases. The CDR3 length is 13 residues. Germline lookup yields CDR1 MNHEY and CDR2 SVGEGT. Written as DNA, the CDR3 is TGTGCCAGCAGCGGGGGGAATAAAAACATTCAGTACTTC. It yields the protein CASSGGNKNIQYF.

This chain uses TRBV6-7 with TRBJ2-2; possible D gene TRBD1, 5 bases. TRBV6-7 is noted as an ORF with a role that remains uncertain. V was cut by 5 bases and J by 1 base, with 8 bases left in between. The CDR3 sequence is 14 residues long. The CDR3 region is CASSNTGNTGELFF. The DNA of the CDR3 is TGTGCCAGCAGTAACACAGGGAACACCGGGGAGCTGTTTTTT.

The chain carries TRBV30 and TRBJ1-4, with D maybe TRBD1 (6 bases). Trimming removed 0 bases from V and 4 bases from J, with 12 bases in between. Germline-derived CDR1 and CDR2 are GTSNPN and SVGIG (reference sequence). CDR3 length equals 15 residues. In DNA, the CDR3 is TGTGCCTGGAGTGTAGGGGGGGAGGGTAATGAAAAACTGTTTTTT. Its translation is CAWSVGGEGNEKLFF.

This chain's CDR3 is CASSLWIAGTDTQYF. For the CDR3, the DNA is TGTGCCAGCAGCTTGTGGATAGCGGGCACAGATACGCAGTATTTT. V and J are TRBV5-4 and TRBJ2-3, with D possibly matching TRBD2 (6 bases). Trimming removed 1 base at V and 1 base at J, with 10 bases between. Germline V gene sequence: CDR1 SGHNT, CDR2 YYREEE (reference sequence). The CDR3 contains 15 residues. The full variable domain, with the rest looked up from reference TRBV5-4 and TRBJ2-3, is ETGVTQSPTHLIKTRGQQVTLRCSSQSGHNTVSWYQQALGQGPQFIFQYYREEENGRGNFPPRFSGLQFPNYSSELNVNALELDDSALYLCASSLWIAGTDTQYFGPGTRLTVL.

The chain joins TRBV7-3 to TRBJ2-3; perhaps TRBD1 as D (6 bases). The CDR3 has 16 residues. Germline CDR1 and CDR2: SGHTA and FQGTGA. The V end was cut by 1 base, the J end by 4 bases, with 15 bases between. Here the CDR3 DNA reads TGTGCCAGCAGCTTAAGCAGGGGTGTAGGGGCAGATACGCAGTATTTT. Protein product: CASSLSRGVGADTQYF.

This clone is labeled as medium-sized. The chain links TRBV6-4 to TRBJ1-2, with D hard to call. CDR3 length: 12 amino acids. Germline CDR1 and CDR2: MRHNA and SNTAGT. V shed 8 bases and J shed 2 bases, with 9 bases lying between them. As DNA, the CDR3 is TGTGCCAGCGGTGGAGGGAACTATGGCTACACCTTC. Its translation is CASGGGNYGYTF.

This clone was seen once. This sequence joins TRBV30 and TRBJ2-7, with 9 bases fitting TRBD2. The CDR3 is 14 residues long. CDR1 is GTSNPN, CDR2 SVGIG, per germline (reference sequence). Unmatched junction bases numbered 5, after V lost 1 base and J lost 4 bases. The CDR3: CAWSGIAGEYEQYF. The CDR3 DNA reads TGTGCCTGGAGTGGGATAGCGGGGGAGTACGAGCAGTACTTC.